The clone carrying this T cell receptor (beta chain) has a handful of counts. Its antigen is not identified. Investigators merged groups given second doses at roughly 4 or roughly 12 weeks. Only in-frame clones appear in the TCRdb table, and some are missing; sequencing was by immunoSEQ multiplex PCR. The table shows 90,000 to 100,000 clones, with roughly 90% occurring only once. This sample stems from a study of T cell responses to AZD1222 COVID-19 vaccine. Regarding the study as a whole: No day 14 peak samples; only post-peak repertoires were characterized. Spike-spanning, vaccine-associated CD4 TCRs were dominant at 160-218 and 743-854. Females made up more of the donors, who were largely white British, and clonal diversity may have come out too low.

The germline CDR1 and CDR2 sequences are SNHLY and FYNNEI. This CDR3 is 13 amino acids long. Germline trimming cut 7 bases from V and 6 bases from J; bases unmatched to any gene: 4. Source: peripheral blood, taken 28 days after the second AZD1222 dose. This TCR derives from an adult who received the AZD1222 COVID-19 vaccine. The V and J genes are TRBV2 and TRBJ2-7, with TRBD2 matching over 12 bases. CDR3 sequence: CASKRTSGAEQYF. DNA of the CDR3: TGTGCCAGCAAAAGGACTAGCGGGGCCGAGCAGTACTTC.